These T cell receptor beta chains were read from a single sample in a study of T cells in localized non-small cell lung cancer. Only in-frame clones appear in the TCRdb table, and some are missing; sequencing was by immunoSEQ multiplex PCR. Of roughly 71,000 clones listed, about 86% are singletons. This sample comprised peripheral blood, obtained before any cancer treatment. The receptors derive from a male donor aged 60 or older with stage III squamous cell lung carcinoma. CDR3s include the opening cysteine and the closing phenylalanine or tryptophan. The D gene is left open where the match is weak. Clone sizes are given selectively: once, few, many, or a class where the clone is expanded.

D gene	V gene	J gene	clone size	CDR3 protein	CDR3 DNA
NA	TRBV11-3	TRBJ1-5	NA	CASSLEGRGPNQPQHF	TGTGCCAGCAGCTTAGAGGGCAGGGGCCCCAATCAGCCCCAGCATTTT
NA	TRBV20-1	TRBJ2-5	NA	CSAQPEETQYF	TGCAGTGCCCAACCAGAAGAGACCCAGTACTTC
NA	TRBV6-5	TRBJ1-1	few	CASIQRRTGWSEAFF	TGTGCCAGCATCCAACGGCGTACAGGGTGGTCTGAAGCTTTCTTT
NA	TRBV6-6	TRBJ2-3	once	CASSWTGDTQYF	TGTGCCAGCAGTTGGACCGGAGATACGCAGTATTTT
NA	TRBV28	TRBJ1-1	NA	CASSSLQAFF	TGTGCCAGCAGTTCCCTACAGGCTTTCTTT
NA	TRBV11-2	TRBJ1-2	NA	CASSLDRISYGYTF	TGTGCCAGCAGCTTAGACAGGATATCCTATGGCTACACCTTC
NA	TRBV27	TRBJ1-5	NA	CASSLSGDSNQPQHF	TGTGCCAGCAGTTTATCAGGGGATAGCAATCAGCCCCAGCATTTT
NA	TRBV9	TRBJ2-1	NA	CASSPPFSYNEQFF	TGTGCCAGCAGCCCGCCTTTCTCCTACAATGAGCAGTTCTTC
NA	TRBV5-1	TRBJ1-2	once	CASKEDGQGRYGYTF	TGCGCCAGCAAGGAAGATGGGCAGGGGCGCTATGGCTACACCTTC
TRBD1	TRBV6-1	TRBJ2-4	NA	CASSRQGPLQNIQYF	TGTGCCAGCAGTAGACAGGGTCCCCTCCAAAACATTCAGTACTTC
NA	TRBV5-5	TRBJ1-1	few	CASSTSIFTEAFF	TGTGCCAGCAGCACGAGTATTTTTACTGAAGCTTTCTTT
TRBD2	TRBV25-1	TRBJ2-1	NA	CASTLGAGGGEQFF	TGTGCCAGCACCCTCGGAGCGGGGGGGGGTGAGCAGTTCTTC
NA	TRBV7-9	TRBJ2-7	NA	CASSLAPRAGQYEQYF	TGTGCCAGCAGCTTAGCCCCCAGGGCGGGTCAATACGAGCAGTACTTC
NA	TRBV11-2	TRBJ1-1	NA	CASSLTGQNTEAFF	TGTGCCAGCAGCCTGACAGGCCAGAACACTGAAGCTTTCTTT
NA	TRBV28	TRBJ2-2	NA	CASTQSTGELFF	TGTGCCAGCACCCAGAGCACCGGGGAGCTGTTTTTT
NA	TRBV6-1	TRBJ1-4	NA	CASSELGEGEKLFF	TGTGCCAGCAGTGAACTAGGGGAGGGGGAAAAACTGTTTTTT
NA	TRBV23-1	TRBJ1-1	NA	CASGGAANTEAFF	TGCGCCAGCGGCGGGGCAGCTAACACTGAAGCTTTCTTT
NA	TRBV5-6	TRBJ2-1	NA	CASSSPPRSDEQFF	TGTGCCAGCAGCTCCCCCCCCAGGAGCGATGAGCAGTTCTTC
NA	TRBV6-1	TRBJ1-6	few	CASSGQRYNSPLHF	TGTGCCAGCAGTGGACAGAGATATAATTCACCCCTCCACTTT
NA	TRBV10-3	TRBJ1-1	few	CAISDRVPEAFF	TGTGCCATCAGTGACAGGGTCCCTGAAGCTTTCTTT
TRBD1	TRBV2	TRBJ2-5	NA	CASRGTGWTQYF	TGTGCCAGCAGAGGGACAGGGTGGACCCAGTACTTC
TRBD1	TRBV9	TRBJ2-5	NA	CASSVDNRGQETQYF	TGTGCCAGCAGCGTAGATAACAGGGGGCAAGAGACCCAGTACTTC
NA	TRBV11-2	TRBJ2-5	NA	CASSLDLTGRETQYF	TGTGCCAGCAGCTTAGATCTTACAGGGCGAGAGACCCAGTACTTC
NA	TRBV28	TRBJ2-5	NA	CASLRQETQYF	TGTGCCAGCCTGCGGCAAGAGACCCAGTACTTC
NA	TRBV5-4	TRBJ1-6	NA	CASSLAGDNSPLHF	TGTGCCAGCAGCTTGGCAGGGGATAATTCACCCCTCCACTTT
TRBD1	TRBV29-1	TRBJ2-7	NA	CSALGQGAGEQYF	TGCAGCGCTCTCGGACAGGGGGCGGGTGAGCAGTACTTC
TRBD1	TRBV27	TRBJ2-3	NA	CATNTRTGFTDTQYF	TGTGCCACCAACACAAGGACAGGGTTCACAGATACGCAGTATTTT
TRBD1	TRBV7-9	TRBJ2-1	NA	CASSPGPTGGYEQFF	TGTGCCAGCAGCCCAGGCCCGACAGGGGGGTATGAGCAGTTCTTC